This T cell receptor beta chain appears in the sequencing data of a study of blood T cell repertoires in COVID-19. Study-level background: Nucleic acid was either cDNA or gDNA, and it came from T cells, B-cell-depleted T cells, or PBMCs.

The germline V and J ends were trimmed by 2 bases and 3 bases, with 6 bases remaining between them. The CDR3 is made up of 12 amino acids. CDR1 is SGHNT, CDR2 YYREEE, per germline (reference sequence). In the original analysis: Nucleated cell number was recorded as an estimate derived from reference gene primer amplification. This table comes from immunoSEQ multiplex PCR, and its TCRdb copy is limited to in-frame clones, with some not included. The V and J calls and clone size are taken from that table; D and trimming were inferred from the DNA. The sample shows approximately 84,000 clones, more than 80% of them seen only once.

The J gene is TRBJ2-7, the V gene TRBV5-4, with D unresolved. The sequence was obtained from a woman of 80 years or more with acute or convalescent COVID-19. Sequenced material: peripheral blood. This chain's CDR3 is CASSFNSYEQYF. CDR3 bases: TGTGCCAGCAGCTTCAACAGCTACGAGCAGTACTTC.